This T cell receptor beta chain was recovered during a study of early T cells in non-severe SARS-CoV-2 infection (dated by TCRdb to the early 2020s). Background on the whole study: TCR sequencing used bulk RNA from unsorted whole blood, so alpha and beta chains could not be paired.

The junction carries 22 bases between V and J, which are trimmed by 4 bases and 0 bases respectively. The CDR3 starts with the cysteine, ends with the phenylalanine, and has 20 residues. The DNA shown is the 60-base CDR3, in frame from base 1. CDR1 PRHDT and CDR2 FYEKMQ were looked up in the germline V gene (reference sequence). This clonotype was observed many times. What this receptor recognizes is not known. Per-nucleotide qualities are absent, and no much larger clonotype sits a single base away. This was a case-control study nested in a cohort of healthcare workers in London, UK, who had nasopharyngeal swab PCR tests and blood samples taken every week. Healthcare workers were recruited between 23 and 31 March 2020, during the week of the UK lockdown, and were followed weekly for up to about 15 weeks. The library was built by means of 5' RACE. TCRdb lists the instrument as NextSeq 500. In the TCR library protocol, unique molecular identifiers were attached to individual cDNA molecules to correct for PCR bias and sequencing error. Both TCR alpha and beta chains were sequenced, and tight co-correlation was observed between alpha and beta sequence abundances in each sample. Per the authors' processing: V gene, J gene and CDR3 annotation of TCR sequences was performed with Decombinator V4. TCRs were defined as expanded if a significant change between any two time points was detected under a Poisson model with p below 0.0001. TCR abundances were normalised to the total number of TCRs sequenced in each sample and reported as counts per million. MAIT TCRs were defined by TRAV1-2 paired with TRAJ12, TRAJ20 or TRAJ33, and iNKT TCRs by TRAV10 paired with TRAJ18. A search of VDJdb, accessed on 1 November 2021, was run for TCRs annotated to CMV, EBV and SARS-CoV-2, with TCRs annotated for multiple antigens excluded. Through fastp at Q25 and MiXCR, TCRdb rebuilt clones from the public reads, retaining in-frame beta chains. Every entry covers one CDR3 protein and lists the most common genes and DNA from its rows. TCRdb, not the authors, supplied the V and J calls. The sample table lists roughly 47,000 distinct CDR3 sequences, 6.5% of them with a count of one. The ten most abundant clones make up over 2.5% of the sample.

Study-level results and caveats: VDJdb matching was skewed toward anti-spike CD8 responses, so virus-specific expansions were likely underestimated and private and CD4 specificities were missed.

The material sequenced was whole blood, taken at baseline. The TCR was taken from an adult who was a healthcare worker with PCR-confirmed SARS-CoV-2 infection or an uninfected control (not recorded which). The V and J genes are TRBV13 and TRBJ2-6; matching of 5 bases hints at TRBD1 as the D gene. CDR3 region: CASSSRPTGASSSGANVLTF. The DNA reads as follows: TGTGCCAGCAGCTCACGACCGACTGGGGCCTCCAGCTCTGGGGCCAACGTCCTGACTTTC.